This TCR beta chain was found in a study of shared clonotypes between healthy human individuals. Study-wide findings and caveats: Naive subsets typically showed greater estimated richness than memory subsets.

The CDR3 covers 15 residues. V gave up 0 bases and J gave up 2 bases, with 7 bases separating them. In germline, CDR1 is MGHRA, CDR2 YSYEKL. The protocol was immunoSEQ multiplex PCR, while the TCRdb copy is restricted to in-frame clones and leaves out a portion. Of over 2 million clones in the sample, less than 95% are singletons; the top ten hold 1% to 1.3%. In the naive CD8 group, cells lacked CD45RO and were positively selected for CCR7, so terminally differentiated effector memory CD45RA+ cells were left out. On this clone itself: Its antigen is not known.

The chain has TRBV4-1 and TRBJ2-2; D gene uncertain. This sequence originates from a young man in good health. The sample taken for sequencing was naive CD8+ T cells sorted from blood. This CDR3 reads CASSQDRRNTGELFF. CDR3 coding DNA: TGCGCCAGCAGCCAAGATCGAAGAAACACCGGGGAGCTGTTTTTT.